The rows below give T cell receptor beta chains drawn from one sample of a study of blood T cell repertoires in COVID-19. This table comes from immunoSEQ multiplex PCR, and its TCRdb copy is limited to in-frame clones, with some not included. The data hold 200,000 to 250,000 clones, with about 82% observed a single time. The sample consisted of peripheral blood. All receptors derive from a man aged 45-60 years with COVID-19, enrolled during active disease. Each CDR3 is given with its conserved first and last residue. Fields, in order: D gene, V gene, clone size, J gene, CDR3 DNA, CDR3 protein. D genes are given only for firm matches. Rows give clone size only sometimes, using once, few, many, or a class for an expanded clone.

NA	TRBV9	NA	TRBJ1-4	TGTGCCAGCAGCGTAGCTACTCGCGGTAATGAAAAACTGTTTTTT	CASSVATRGNEKLFF
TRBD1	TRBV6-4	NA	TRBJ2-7	TGTGCCAGCAGTGACTCGGGACAGGGGGCCTACGAGCAGTACTTC	CASSDSGQGAYEQYF
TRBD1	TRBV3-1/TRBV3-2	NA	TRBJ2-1	TGTGCCAGCAGCCCGGACAGACAGGGATACAATGAGCAGTTCTTC	CASSPDRQGYNEQFF
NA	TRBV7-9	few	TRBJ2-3	TGTGCCAGCAGCGTACAGTTTGATACGCAGTATTTT	CASSVQFDTQYF
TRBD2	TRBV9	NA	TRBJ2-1	TGTGCCAGCAGCCCCAGCGGGGGGCGTTACAATGAGCAGTTCTTC	CASSPSGGRYNEQFF
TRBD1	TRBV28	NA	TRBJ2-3	TGTGCCAGCAGAAGGACAGGGGGCACAGATACGCAGTATTTT	CASRRTGGTDTQYF
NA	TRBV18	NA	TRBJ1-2	TGTGCCAGCTCATCACTTCAGGGGAACTATGGCTACACCTTC	CASSSLQGNYGYTF
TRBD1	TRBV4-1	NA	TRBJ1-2	TGCGCCAGCAGCCAAGAAAGAAGGACAGGGGTACACTACACCTTC	CASSQERRTGVHYTF
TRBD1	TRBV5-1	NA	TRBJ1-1	TGCGCCAGCAGCTTGAATCAGGGGGTAGCTTTCTTT	CASSLNQGVAFF
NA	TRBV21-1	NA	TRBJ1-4	TGTGCCAGCAGCAAATGGGGGGACAGGGGGAATGAAAAACTGTTTTTT	CASSKWGDRGNEKLFF
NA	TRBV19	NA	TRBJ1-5	TGTGCCAGTAGTTCAGGGATTGGGCAGCCCCAGCATTTT	CASSSGIGQPQHF
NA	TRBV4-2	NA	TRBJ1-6	TGTGCCAGCAGCCAAAACTCGGTTGATTCACCCCTCCACTTT	CASSQNSVDSPLHF
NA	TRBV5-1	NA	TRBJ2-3	TGCGCCAGCAGCTATGGGGGGAGCACAGATACGCAGTATTTT	CASSYGGSTDTQYF
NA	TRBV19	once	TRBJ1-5	TGTGCCAGTAGTCAGAGGTTTAATCAGCCCCAGCATTTT	CASSQRFNQPQHF
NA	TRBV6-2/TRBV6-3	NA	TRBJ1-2	TGTGCCAGCAGTTACGGGAGCCCCGTACATGGCTACACCTTC	CASSYGSPVHGYTF
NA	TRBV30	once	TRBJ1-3	TGTGCCTGGAGTGTAACACGGAGCTCTGGAAACACCATATATTTT	CAWSVTRSSGNTIYF
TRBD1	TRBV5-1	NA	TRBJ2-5	TGCGCCAGCAGCTTGGCCCCGGGACAGCCAATTGAGCCCCAGTACTTC	CASSLAPGQPIEPQYF
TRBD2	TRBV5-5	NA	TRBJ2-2	TGTGCCAGCAGCCGGAGACTAGCGGGGGGTAATGTAAACACCGGGGAGCTGTTTTTT	CASSRRLAGGNVNTGELFF
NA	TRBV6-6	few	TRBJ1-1	TGTGCCACCCTCCCATCGGACGGCCGGAGGGCTGAAGCTTTCTTT	CATLPSDGRRAEAFF
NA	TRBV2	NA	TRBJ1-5	TGTGCCAGCAGTGGGCAGCCACAGCTCAATCAGCCCCAGCATTTT	CASSGQPQLNQPQHF
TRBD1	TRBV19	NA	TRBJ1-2	TGTGCCAGTAGTCCAGAGGACAGGTACTATGGCTACACCTTC	CASSPEDRYYGYTF
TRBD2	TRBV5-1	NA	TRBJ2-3	TGCGCCAGCAGCCACGGGACTAGCGGGGGGGCCACAGATACGCAGTATTTT	CASSHGTSGGATDTQYF
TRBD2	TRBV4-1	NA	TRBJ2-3	TGCGCCAGCAGCCAAGACCCCCTACTAGCGGGGTTGGAAGATACGCAGTATTTT	CASSQDPLLAGLEDTQYF
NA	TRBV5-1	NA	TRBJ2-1	TGCGCCAGCGGAATTAGCGAGTACTCCTACAATGAGCAGTTCTTC	CASGISEYSYNEQFF
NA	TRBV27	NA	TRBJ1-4	TGTGCCAGCAGAGCGTCCCGGATTAATGAAAAACTGTTTTTT	CASRASRINEKLFF
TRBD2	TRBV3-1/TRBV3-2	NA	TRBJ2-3	TGTGCCAGCAGCCAAGTCACTAGCGGGGGGGCGGTCACAGATACGCAGTATTTT	CASSQVTSGGAVTDTQYF
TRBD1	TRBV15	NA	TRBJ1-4	TGTGCCACCAGCAGAGATTCAGGGGGCTTGGAAAAACTGTTTTTT	CATSRDSGGLEKLFF
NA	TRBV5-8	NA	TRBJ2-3	TGTGCCAGCAGCCACGTGTTGCGCGCGGATACGCAGTATTTT	CASSHVLRADTQYF
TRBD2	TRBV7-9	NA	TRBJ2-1	TGTGCCAGCAGCTCCCCAGCGGGGGGGGCACACAATGAGCAGTTCTTC	CASSSPAGGAHNEQFF
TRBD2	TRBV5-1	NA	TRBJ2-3	TGCGCCAGCAGCCTCCTAGCGGCTAGCACAGATACGCAGTATTTT	CASSLLAASTDTQYF
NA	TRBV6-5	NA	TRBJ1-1	TGTGCCAGCAGTTATCTACAGACGAACACTGAAGCTTTCTTT	CASSYLQTNTEAFF
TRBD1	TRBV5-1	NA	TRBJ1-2	TGCGCCAGCAGCGCCTCCGGGACAGGGTCCTATGGCTACACCTTC	CASSASGTGSYGYTF
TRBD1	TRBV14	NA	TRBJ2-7	TGTGCCAGCAGCCAAGGGGCAGGGGGCTCCTACGAGCAGTACTTC	CASSQGAGGSYEQYF
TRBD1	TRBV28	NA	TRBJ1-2	TGTGCCGCTTCAGGACAGGCCCTGGGCTATGGCTACACCTTC	CAASGQALGYGYTF
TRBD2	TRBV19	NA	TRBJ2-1	TGTGCCAGTAGTATTCTAGCGGGGGACTACAATGAGCAGTTCTTC	CASSILAGDYNEQFF
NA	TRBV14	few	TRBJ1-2	TGTGCCAGCAGCCAGGGACTCCGGGGTGGCTACACCTTC	CASSQGLRGGYTF
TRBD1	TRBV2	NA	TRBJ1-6	TGTGCCAGCAGTGGGGACAGGGTCCCTAATTCACCCCTCCACTTT	CASSGDRVPNSPLHF
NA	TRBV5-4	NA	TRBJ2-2	TGTGCCAGCAGCCGACGACAGGAGAGCACCGGGGAGCTGTTTTTT	CASSRRQESTGELFF
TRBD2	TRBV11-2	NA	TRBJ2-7	TGTGCCAGCAGCTTAAGGAGCGGGGGGGCCTGGCAGTACTTC	CASSLRSGGAWQYF
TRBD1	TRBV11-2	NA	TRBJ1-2	TGTGCCAGCAGCCCGCGACAGGGGCCTAGTCTCTATGGCTACACCTTC	CASSPRQGPSLYGYTF
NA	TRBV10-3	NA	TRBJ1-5	TGTGCCATCAGTGAGTCAGGGGCAGTCAATCAGCCCCAGCATTTT	CAISESGAVNQPQHF
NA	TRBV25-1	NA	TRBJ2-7	TGTGCCAGCAGTGAACTACCAGGGACAAAACTCTACGAGCAGTACTTC	CASSELPGTKLYEQYF
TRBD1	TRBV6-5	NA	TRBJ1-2	TGTGCCAGCAGTTACTCCCCGGGACAGCGGTATGGCTACACCTTC	CASSYSPGQRYGYTF